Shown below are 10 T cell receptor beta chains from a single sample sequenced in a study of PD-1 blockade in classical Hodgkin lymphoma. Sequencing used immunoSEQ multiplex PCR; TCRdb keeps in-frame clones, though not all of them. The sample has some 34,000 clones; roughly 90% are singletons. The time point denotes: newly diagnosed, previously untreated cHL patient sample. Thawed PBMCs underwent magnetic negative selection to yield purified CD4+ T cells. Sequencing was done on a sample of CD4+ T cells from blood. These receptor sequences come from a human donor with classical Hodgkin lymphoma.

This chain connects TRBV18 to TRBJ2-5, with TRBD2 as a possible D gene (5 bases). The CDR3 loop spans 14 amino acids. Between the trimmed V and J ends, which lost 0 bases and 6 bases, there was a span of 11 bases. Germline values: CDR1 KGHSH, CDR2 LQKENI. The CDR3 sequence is CASSPPEEGQTQYF. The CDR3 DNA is TGTGCCAGCTCACCACCGGAAGAGGGCCAGACCCAGTACTTC.

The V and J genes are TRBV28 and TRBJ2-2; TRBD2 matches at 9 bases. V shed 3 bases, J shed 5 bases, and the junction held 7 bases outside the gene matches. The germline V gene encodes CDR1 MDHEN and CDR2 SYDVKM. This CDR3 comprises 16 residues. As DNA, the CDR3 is TGTGCCAGCAGTTTTAGTAGCGGGAGAAAGACCGGGGAGCTGTTTTTT. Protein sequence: CASSFSSGRKTGELFF.

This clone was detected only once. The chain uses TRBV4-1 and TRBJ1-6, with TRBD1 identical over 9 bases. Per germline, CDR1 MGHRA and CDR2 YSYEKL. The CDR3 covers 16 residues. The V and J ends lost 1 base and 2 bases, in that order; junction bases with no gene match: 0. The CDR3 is CASSQGQGAYNSPLHF. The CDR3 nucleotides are TGCGCCAGCAGCCAAGGACAGGGGGCCTATAATTCACCCCTCCACTTT.

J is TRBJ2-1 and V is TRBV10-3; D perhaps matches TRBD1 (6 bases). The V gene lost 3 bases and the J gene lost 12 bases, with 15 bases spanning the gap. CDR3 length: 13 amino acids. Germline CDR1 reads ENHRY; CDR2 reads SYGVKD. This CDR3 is CAISDGTTHRQFF. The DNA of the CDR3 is TGTGCCATCAGTGATGGGACAACCCACCGGCAGTTCTTC.

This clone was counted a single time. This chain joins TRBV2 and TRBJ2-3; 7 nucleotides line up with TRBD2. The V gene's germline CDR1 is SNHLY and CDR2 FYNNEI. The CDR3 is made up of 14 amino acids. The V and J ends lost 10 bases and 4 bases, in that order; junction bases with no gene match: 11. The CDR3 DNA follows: TGTGCCACCGTCTTTGGGGGGAGGGCAGATACGCAGTATTTT. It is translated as CATVFGGRADTQYF.

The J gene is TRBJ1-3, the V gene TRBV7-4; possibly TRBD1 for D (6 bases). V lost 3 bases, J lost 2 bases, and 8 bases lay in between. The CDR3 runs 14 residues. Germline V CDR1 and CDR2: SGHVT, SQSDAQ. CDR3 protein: CASSFTGPGNTIYF. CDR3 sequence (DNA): TGTGCCAGCAGCTTCACAGGGCCTGGAAACACCATATATTTT.

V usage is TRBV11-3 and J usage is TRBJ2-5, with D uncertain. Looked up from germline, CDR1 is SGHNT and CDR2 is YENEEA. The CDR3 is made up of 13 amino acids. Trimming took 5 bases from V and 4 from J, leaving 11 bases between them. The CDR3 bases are TGTGCCAGCAGCCAACTGGTGGGAGAGACCCAGTACTTC. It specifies CASSQLVGETQYF.

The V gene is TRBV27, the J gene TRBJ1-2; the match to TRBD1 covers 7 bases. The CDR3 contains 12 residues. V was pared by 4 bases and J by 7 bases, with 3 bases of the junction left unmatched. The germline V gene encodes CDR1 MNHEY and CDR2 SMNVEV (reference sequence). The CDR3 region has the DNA TGTGCCAGCAGTTCTCAGGGGGGTGGCTACACCTTC. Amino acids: CASSSQGGGYTF.

The CDR3 DNA is TGTGCCAGCAGCCCCCCGGACAGGGGCGATGGCTACACCTTC. It specifies CASSPPDRGDGYTF. The chain has TRBV11-2 and TRBJ1-2; 9 bases line up with TRBD1. This CDR3 contains 14 residues. Germline-derived CDR1 and CDR2 are SGHAT and FQNNGV. V was clipped by 5 bases and J by 6 bases; unmatched bases: 7.

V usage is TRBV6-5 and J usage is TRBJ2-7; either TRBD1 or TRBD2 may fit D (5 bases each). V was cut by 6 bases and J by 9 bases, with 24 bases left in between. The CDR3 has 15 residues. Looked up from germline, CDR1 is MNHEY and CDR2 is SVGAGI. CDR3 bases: TGTGCCAGCAGCCGGGGACGGCCCCCTGGTGAAGGGCAGTACTTC. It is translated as CASSRGRPPGEGQYF.